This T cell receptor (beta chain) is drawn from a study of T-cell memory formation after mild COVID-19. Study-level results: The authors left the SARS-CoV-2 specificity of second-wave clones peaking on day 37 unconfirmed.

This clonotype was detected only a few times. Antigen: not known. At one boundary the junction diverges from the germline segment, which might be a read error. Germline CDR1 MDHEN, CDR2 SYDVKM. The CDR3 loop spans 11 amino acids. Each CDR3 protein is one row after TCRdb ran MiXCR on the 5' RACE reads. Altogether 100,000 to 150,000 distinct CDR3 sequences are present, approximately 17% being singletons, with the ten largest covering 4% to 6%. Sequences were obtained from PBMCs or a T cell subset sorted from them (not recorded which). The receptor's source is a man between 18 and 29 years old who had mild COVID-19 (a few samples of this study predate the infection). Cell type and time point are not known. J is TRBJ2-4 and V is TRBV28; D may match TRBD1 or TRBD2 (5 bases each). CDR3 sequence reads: CASSLGRGRDF. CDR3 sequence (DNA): TGTGCCAGCAGTTTAGGTAGGGGACGGGACTTC.